This is a list of T cell receptor beta chains from one sample in a study of T cell repertoires in cytomegalovirus infection. TCRdb analysed the reads with MiXCR anew, one entry per CDR3 protein. The sample holds around 260,000 distinct CDR3 sequences; around 9% are singletons and the top ten take approximately 16%. The source material was PBMCs. These receptors all come from a human donor in good health (CMV status not recorded). Some clones in this sample may be carry-over from other donors' samples. CDR3s include the opening cysteine and the closing phenylalanine or tryptophan. D genes are given only for firm matches. Expanded clones are given a class, and other clones once, few, many or no size at all.

J gene: TRBJ1-1
D gene: -
V gene: TRBV4-3
clone size: many
CDR3 protein: CASSQDRRSNTEAFF
CDR3 DNA: TGCGCCAGCAGCCAAGACAGGCGCTCGAACACTGAAGCTTTCTTT

J gene: TRBJ2-5
D gene: TRBD1
V gene: TRBV7-2
clone size: many
CDR3 protein: CASSWDSYETQYF
CDR3 DNA: TGTGCCAGCAGCTGGGACAGCTACGAGACCCAGTACTTC

J gene: TRBJ2-6
D gene: TRBD1
V gene: TRBV18
clone size: -
CDR3 protein: CASSPRDRGSGANVLTF
CDR3 DNA: TGTGCCAGCTCACCAAGGGACAGGGGGTCTGGGGCCAACGTCCTGACTTTC

J gene: TRBJ2-3
D gene: TRBD2
V gene: TRBV7-2
clone size: many
CDR3 protein: CASSAPGLAGGPLGARDTQYF
CDR3 DNA: TGTGCCAGCAGCGCTCCGGGACTAGCGGGAGGCCCTCTCGGCGCGAGAGATACGCAGTATTTT

J gene: TRBJ2-3
D gene: TRBD2
V gene: TRBV9
clone size: many
CDR3 protein: CASSVATSAADTQYF
CDR3 DNA: TGTGCCAGCAGCGTAGCGACTAGCGCTGCAGATACGCAGTATTTT

J gene: TRBJ1-1
D gene: -
V gene: TRBV3-1
clone size: many
CDR3 protein: CASSQGGARGTEAFF
CDR3 DNA: TGTGCCAGCAGCCAAGGGGGGGCGCGGGGCACTGAAGCTTTCTTT

J gene: TRBJ1-5
D gene: -
V gene: TRBV7-2
clone size: many
CDR3 protein: CASSPGQLNQPQHF
CDR3 DNA: TGTGCCAGCAGCCCCGGACAGCTCAATCAGCCCCAGCATTTT

J gene: TRBJ2-7
D gene: -
V gene: TRBV7-9
clone size: many
CDR3 protein: CASSPREYEQYF
CDR3 DNA: TGTGCCAGCAGCCCTCGGGAGTACGAGCAGTACTTC

J gene: TRBJ2-7
D gene: TRBD1
V gene: TRBV19
clone size: many
CDR3 protein: CASAATGFGEQYF
CDR3 DNA: TGTGCCAGTGCTGCGACAGGGTTCGGCGAGCAGTACTTC

J gene: TRBJ1-4
D gene: -
V gene: TRBV7-6
clone size: many
CDR3 protein: CASSATENEKLFF
CDR3 DNA: TGTGCCAGCAGCGCGACAGAAAATGAAAAACTGTTTTTT

J gene: TRBJ2-3
D gene: -
V gene: TRBV28
clone size: few
CDR3 protein: CASSLQTPKAQYF
CDR3 DNA: TGTGCCAGCAGTTTGCAAACCCCAAAGGCGCAGTATTTT

J gene: TRBJ2-7
D gene: TRBD1
V gene: TRBV7-4
clone size: many
CDR3 protein: CASSSIDRDSRYEQYF
CDR3 DNA: TGTGCCAGCAGCTCGATAGACCGGGACAGCCGCTACGAGCAGTACTTC

J gene: TRBJ1-1
D gene: -
V gene: TRBV14
clone size: few
CDR3 protein: CASSQAGWGNTEAFF
CDR3 DNA: TGTGCCAGCAGCCAAGCAGGTTGGGGTAACACTGAAGCTTTCTTT

J gene: TRBJ1-3
D gene: TRBD1
V gene: TRBV7-8
clone size: many
CDR3 protein: CASRARDRESGNTIYF
CDR3 DNA: TGTGCCAGCAGAGCCCGGGACAGGGAAAGTGGAAACACCATATATTTT

J gene: TRBJ1-5
D gene: TRBD1
V gene: TRBV7-8
clone size: many
CDR3 protein: CASSLGQTGGQPQHF
CDR3 DNA: TGTGCCAGCAGCTTAGGTCAGACAGGGGGTCAGCCCCAGCATTTT

J gene: TRBJ2-5
D gene: TRBD2
V gene: TRBV28
clone size: -
CDR3 protein: CASSFPGTSGGRGETQYF
CDR3 DNA: TGTGCCAGCAGTTTTCCCGGGACTAGCGGGGGGCGTGGGGAGACCCAGTACTTC

J gene: TRBJ1-1
D gene: -
V gene: TRBV7-9
clone size: -
CDR3 protein: CASSLESGFGIRAFF
CDR3 DNA: TGTGCCAGCAGCTTAGAGTCCGGCTTCGGAATTAGAGCTTTCTTT

J gene: TRBJ2-5
D gene: TRBD2
V gene: TRBV5-4
clone size: -
CDR3 protein: CASSLGREGRETQYF
CDR3 DNA: TGTGCCAGCAGCTTGGGAAGGGAGGGAAGAGAGACCCAGTACTTC

J gene: TRBJ2-4
D gene: -
V gene: TRBV7-8
clone size: many
CDR3 protein: CASSLSGKNIQYF
CDR3 DNA: TGTGCCAGCAGCTTATCAGGGAAAAACATTCAGTACTTC

J gene: TRBJ2-7
D gene: -
V gene: TRBV7-2
clone size: few
CDR3 protein: CASSLDSEQYF
CDR3 DNA: TGTGCCAGCAGCTTAGACAGCGAGCAGTACTTC

J gene: TRBJ2-7
D gene: TRBD2
V gene: TRBV7-2
clone size: -
CDR3 protein: CASSSSGRAIYEQYF
CDR3 DNA: TGTGCCAGCAGCTCGAGCGGGAGGGCCATTTACGAGCAGTACTTC

J gene: TRBJ2-3
D gene: -
V gene: TRBV10-3
clone size: -
CDR3 protein: CAISEDTYTDTQYF
CDR3 DNA: TGTGCCATCAGTGAGGACACTTACACAGATACGCAGTATTTT

J gene: TRBJ2-7
D gene: -
V gene: TRBV7-2
clone size: many
CDR3 protein: CASSSGGWSYEQYF
CDR3 DNA: TGTGCCAGCAGCTCAGGGGGGTGGAGCTACGAGCAGTACTTC

J gene: TRBJ2-2
D gene: TRBD1
V gene: TRBV12-3/TRBV12-4
clone size: many
CDR3 protein: CASSLRRGQIGELFF
CDR3 DNA: TGTGCCAGCAGTTTAAGAAGGGGGCAAATCGGGGAGCTGTTTTTT

J gene: TRBJ2-1
D gene: -
V gene: TRBV4-1
clone size: many
CDR3 protein: CASSQEVADNEQFF
CDR3 DNA: TGCGCCAGCAGCCAAGAGGTGGCAGACAATGAGCAGTTCTTC

J gene: TRBJ1-1
D gene: -
V gene: TRBV7-2
clone size: many
CDR3 protein: CASSLAIVRTEAFF
CDR3 DNA: TGTGCCAGCAGCTTAGCGATTGTAAGAACTGAAGCTTTCTTT

J gene: TRBJ1-3
D gene: -
V gene: TRBV12-3/TRBV12-4
clone size: many
CDR3 protein: CASSRPSGNTIYF
CDR3 DNA: TGTGCCAGCAGTCGACCCTCTGGAAACACCATATATTTT

J gene: TRBJ2-1
D gene: TRBD2
V gene: TRBV7-2
clone size: many
CDR3 protein: CASSYNSGSADEQFF
CDR3 DNA: TGTGCCAGCAGCTACAATAGCGGGAGCGCTGATGAGCAGTTCTTC

J gene: TRBJ2-7
D gene: -
V gene: TRBV27
clone size: -
CDR3 protein: CASSRQKSSYEQYF
CDR3 DNA: TGTGCCAGCAGTCGACAGAAGAGCTCCTACGAGCAGTACTTC

J gene: TRBJ2-7
D gene: -
V gene: TRBV20-1
clone size: few
CDR3 protein: CSARGDSRGEQYF
CDR3 DNA: TGCAGTGCTAGGGGGGATAGTCGGGGCGAGCAGTACTTC

J gene: TRBJ1-1
D gene: TRBD1
V gene: TRBV6-2/TRBV6-3
clone size: many
CDR3 protein: CASSYRTGGYTEAFF
CDR3 DNA: TGTGCCAGCAGTTACCGGACAGGGGGATACACTGAAGCTTTCTTT

J gene: TRBJ2-5
D gene: -
V gene: TRBV11-2
clone size: many
CDR3 protein: CASSFQGETQYF
CDR3 DNA: TGTGCCAGCAGCTTTCAAGGGGAGACCCAGTACTTC

J gene: TRBJ1-2
D gene: -
V gene: TRBV7-2
clone size: few
CDR3 protein: CASSLAPGENYGYTF
CDR3 DNA: TGTGCCAGCAGCTTAGCCCCTGGGGAAAACTATGGCTACACCTTC

J gene: TRBJ2-5
D gene: TRBD1
V gene: TRBV12-3/TRBV12-4
clone size: many
CDR3 protein: CASTQDRQETQYF
CDR3 DNA: TGTGCCAGCACCCAGGACAGGCAAGAGACCCAGTACTTC

J gene: TRBJ2-3
D gene: TRBD2
V gene: TRBV4-3
clone size: few
CDR3 protein: CASSQGSGSTDTQYF
CDR3 DNA: TGCGCCAGCAGCCAAGGGAGCGGGAGTACGGATACGCAGTATTTT

J gene: TRBJ2-3
D gene: TRBD2
V gene: TRBV6-2/TRBV6-3
clone size: many
CDR3 protein: CASSYYLAGTDTQYF
CDR3 DNA: TGTGCCAGCAGTTACTACCTAGCGGGCACAGATACGCAGTATTTT

J gene: TRBJ1-1
D gene: -
V gene: TRBV6-6
clone size: many
CDR3 protein: CASSYGAGSRVKGTEAFF
CDR3 DNA: TGTGCCAGCAGTTACGGGGCAGGGAGTCGTGTAAAGGGAACTGAAGCTTTCTTT

J gene: TRBJ1-3
D gene: -
V gene: TRBV7-3
clone size: few
CDR3 protein: CASSLKQSGNTIYF
CDR3 DNA: TGTGCCAGCAGCTTAAAACAGTCTGGAAACACCATATATTTT

J gene: TRBJ1-5
D gene: -
V gene: TRBV7-2
clone size: many
CDR3 protein: CASSLGGSFSGQPQHF
CDR3 DNA: TGTGCCAGCAGCTTAGGGGGTAGTTTCAGTGGTCAGCCCCAGCATTTT

J gene: TRBJ2-2
D gene: TRBD1
V gene: TRBV7-9
clone size: many
CDR3 protein: CASGRTGRAGELFF
CDR3 DNA: TGTGCCAGCGGAAGGACAGGGCGCGCCGGGGAGCTGTTTTTT

J gene: TRBJ1-5
D gene: TRBD1
V gene: TRBV5-6
clone size: few
CDR3 protein: CASSPGQGTSNQPQHF
CDR3 DNA: TGTGCCAGCAGCCCCGGACAGGGAACTAGCAATCAGCCCCAGCATTTT

J gene: TRBJ1-3
D gene: -
V gene: TRBV7-6
clone size: many
CDR3 protein: CASSLRDYSGNTIYF
CDR3 DNA: TGTGCCAGCAGCCTCAGGGACTACTCTGGAAACACCATATATTTT